The clone carrying this T cell receptor beta chain showed up just once. Its antigen remains unidentified. The data derive from a study of chemoradiotherapy in HPV16-positive cancers. Whole-study findings and limits: Functional assays defining HPV-specific T cells used only two HPV16-positive patients. Candidate HPV-specific clones and E7-related TCR motifs grew in tumor during treatment. For HPV16-positive patients, expanding HPV-responsive T cells associated with longer recurrence-free survival.

The method was immunoSEQ multiplex PCR; TCRdb's version includes in-frame clones alone and lacks a portion of them. The data contain roughly 14,000 clones, approximately 90% of them singletons. The germline V gene has CDR1 SGHRS and CDR2 YFSETQ. The CDR3 is made up of 20 amino acids. V dropped 4 bases and J dropped 0; count of bases not matched to a gene: 16. Repertoires were sampled repeatedly during chemoradiotherapy. The sample here was blood, taken from a patient who underwent chemoradiotherapy. The receptor's source is a human donor with HPV-associated anogenital cancer. The chain couples TRBV5-1 to TRBJ2-1; 10 nucleotides match TRBD2. The DNA for the CDR3 is TGCGCCAGCAGCCCCCTGCTCCTTTTAGCGGGGGGCTCCTCCTACAATGAGCAGTTCTTC. Residues: CASSPLLLLAGGSSYNEQFF.